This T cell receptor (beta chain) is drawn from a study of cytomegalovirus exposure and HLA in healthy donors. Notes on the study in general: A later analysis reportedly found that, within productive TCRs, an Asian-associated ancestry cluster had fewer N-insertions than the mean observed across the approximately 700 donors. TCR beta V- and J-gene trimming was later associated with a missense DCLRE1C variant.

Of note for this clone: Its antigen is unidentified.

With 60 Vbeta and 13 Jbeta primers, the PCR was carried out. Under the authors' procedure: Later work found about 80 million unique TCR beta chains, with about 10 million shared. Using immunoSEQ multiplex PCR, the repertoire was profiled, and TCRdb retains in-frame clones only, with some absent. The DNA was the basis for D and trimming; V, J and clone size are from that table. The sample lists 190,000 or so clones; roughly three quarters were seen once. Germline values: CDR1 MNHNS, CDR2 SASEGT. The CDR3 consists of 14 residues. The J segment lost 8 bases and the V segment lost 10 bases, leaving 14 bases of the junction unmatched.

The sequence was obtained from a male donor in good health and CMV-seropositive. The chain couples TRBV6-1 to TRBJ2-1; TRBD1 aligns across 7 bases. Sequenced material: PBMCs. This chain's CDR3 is CATRQGTVIDEQFF. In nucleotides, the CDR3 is TGTGCCACCAGACAGGGTACAGTAATCGATGAGCAGTTCTTC.